A single T cell receptor (beta chain) is shown here with its context. Frequency shows this clonotype is medium-sized (0.01 to 0.1%); no count was noted. Its antigen remains undetermined. The data belong to a study of T cell clusters in autoimmune cytopenias (dated by TCRdb to the late 2010s). Study-level background: Of the 45 or so healthy donor controls, approximately 24 were female, and the group had a mean age of 56 years and a median age of around 61 years. A median TRB sequencing depth of 51,575 reads per sample was reached, and a median of roughly 2,300 distinct TRB clonotypes per sample was obtained. TRB and IGH repertoires from peripheral blood were sequenced in autoimmune cytopenia patients at active disease and during treatment follow-up, with healthy, CLL and autoimmune hepatitis controls included alongside. The goal of the study was to find out whether patients with autoimmune cytopenia have a disease-specific immune repertoire signature that could be used as a blood-based biomarker. Repertoires from autoimmune hepatitis patients were compared with those of about two dozen healthy donors matched for age and sex. For primary cytopenia, fewer than 30 age-matched healthy donors were used as controls, and for secondary cytopenia, more than 13 age-matched CLL patients were used as controls. Beyond this particular receptor, the publication reports: The T cell clusters were defined only in silico, and the functional role of the clusters was left to be validated experimentally. The TRB repertoire shifts, including less even repertoires in secondary cytopenia and CLL, mostly reflected lymphoma bias and not autoimmunity. Compared with active autoimmune hepatitis patients, healthy donors had almost three times as many exclusive TRB clusters, a finding consistent with an autoimmunity-wide signature. The cluster-lack signature was not seen for secondary cytopenia versus CLL, apparently masked by the dominant lymphoma-associated repertoire. The GLIPH analysis suggested a lack of physiological T cell clusters in primary autoimmune cytopenia patients, since approximately 50 clusters were exclusive to healthy donors whereas 17 were exclusive to patients.

Each sample's TRB amplification started from roughly 260 ng of peripheral blood genomic DNA, which corresponds to tens of thousands of genome equivalents. To amplify TRB rearrangements, a touch-down multiplex PCR protocol was run with the TRB-A and TRB-B primer pools combined in a single tube. Illumina adapters and sample indices were added to the amplicons through two consecutive PCR reactions performed with Phusion HS II polymerase. The amplicons were purified from gel with the NucleoSpin Gel and PCR Clean-up kit, after which the amplicons were quantified by Qubit and checked for quality on an Agilent 2100 Bioanalyzer. Sequencing of the libraries was done on an Illumina MiSeq with 600-cycle, single-indexed, paired-end runs. Regarding the original processing steps: MiXCR version 2.1.12 with the default MiXCR reference library was used to align and assemble TRB reads. Each unique CDR3 nucleotide sequence defined a clone, and only productive sequences with at least two reads were analysed. Repertoire diversity was assessed by alpha-parameterized diversity profiles (alpha 0 to 5), including Shannon (alpha 1) and Simpson (alpha 2) indices, computed with an R script. Combinatorial TRB VJ usage was calculated with the tcR package and was compared between cohorts by principal component analysis performed with ade4. GLIPH was used to cluster TCRbeta CDR3s in pairs of cohorts matched for age and read depth, and a Wilcoxon test was used to compare cluster frequencies. TCRdb reprocessed the reads and assigns one entry to each CDR3 protein sequence, leaving out DNA. TCRdb, not the original authors, processed these V and J calls. The table of this sample itemizes approximately 3,000 distinct CDR3 sequences. The top ten clonotypes cover roughly 6.3% of the sample.

The data were also submitted as part of a second study, on T cell repertoires in aging, cancer and after chemotherapy. As noted in the second study: The donors fell into six age groups ranging from 30 or younger to 70 or older, and each group had at least three individuals. TCR repertoires from healthy donor controls were recorded over periods of several months to years and showed clear clonal overlap between repeated samplings. Several million TCR reads were contained in the full dataset. Significantly lower blood TCR diversity and higher clonality were observed in untreated patients with hematological or solid cancers than in age-matched healthy donors. Declining TCR diversity with age in healthy donors was mainly explained by loss of richness; in cancer patients, loss of evenness also contributed. Median generation probability increased over the chemotherapy interval in both cancer cohorts, suggesting repertoire reconstitution through rebound thymic output. According to the authors, the repertoire data do not permit conclusions about immunological memory after chemotherapy. To look at immunoaging and at how T cells reconstitute after chemotherapy, the study profiled TCR beta repertoires in peripheral blood from both healthy donors and cancer patients. The cohort comprised over 200 cancer patients, roughly 94 with hematological and 124 with solid cancers, plus 95 healthy donors as a reference group. MiXCR versions 2.12 and 3.0.5 were used to process the TRB sequences. The repertoire metrics were Shannon diversity, evenness, clonality (defined as one minus evenness), and alpha-parameterized diversity profiles covering alpha 0 to 5. The IGoR algorithm was used to calculate generation probabilities for clones in the paired samples taken before and after chemotherapy.

This clonotype originated in a human donor in good health. Sequenced: peripheral blood.

CDR3 sequence: CASSELFDEQYF. The chain is made from TRBV6-1 and TRBJ2-7. According to the germline V gene, CDR1 reads MNHNS and CDR2 reads SASEGT. Counted from cysteine to phenylalanine, this CDR3 has 12 amino acids. The record lacks a DNA sequence.